This T cell receptor (beta chain) was retrieved from a study of blood T cell repertoires in COVID-19. As for the study in general: Italy, Spain and the United States were the sources of the convalescent and acute COVID-19 samples. Sample material is recorded as cDNA or gDNA derived from T cells, B-cell-depleted T cells, or PBMCs.

The CDR3 is 13 amino acids. Trimming cost V 2 bases and J 7 bases; bases outside gene matches: 5. CDR1 and CDR2 from the germline V gene are SGHNT and YYREEE (reference sequence). Authors' processing steps: From reference gene primer amplification, estimates of nucleated cell counts were derived. Sequencing was performed with immunoSEQ multiplex PCR; in TCRdb, only in-frame clones are kept and a portion is missing. For V, J and clone size, that table is used; D and trimming come from the DNA. The table has over 150,000 clones, roughly 87% seen once. This clone was seen a few times. Cohort 3 donors counted as recovered after two negative PCRs, clearance, or resolved symptoms.

Sequencing was carried out using PBMCs or T cells enriched from blood (not recorded which). This TCR was recovered from a woman between 50 and 59 years old who had recovered from COVID-19. The gene calls are TRBV5-4 and TRBJ1-2; 7 bases are a match to TRBD1. CDR3 DNA sequence: TGTGCCAGCAGCTTCGACAGGGACTTTGGCTACACCTTC. It translates to CASSFDRDFGYTF.